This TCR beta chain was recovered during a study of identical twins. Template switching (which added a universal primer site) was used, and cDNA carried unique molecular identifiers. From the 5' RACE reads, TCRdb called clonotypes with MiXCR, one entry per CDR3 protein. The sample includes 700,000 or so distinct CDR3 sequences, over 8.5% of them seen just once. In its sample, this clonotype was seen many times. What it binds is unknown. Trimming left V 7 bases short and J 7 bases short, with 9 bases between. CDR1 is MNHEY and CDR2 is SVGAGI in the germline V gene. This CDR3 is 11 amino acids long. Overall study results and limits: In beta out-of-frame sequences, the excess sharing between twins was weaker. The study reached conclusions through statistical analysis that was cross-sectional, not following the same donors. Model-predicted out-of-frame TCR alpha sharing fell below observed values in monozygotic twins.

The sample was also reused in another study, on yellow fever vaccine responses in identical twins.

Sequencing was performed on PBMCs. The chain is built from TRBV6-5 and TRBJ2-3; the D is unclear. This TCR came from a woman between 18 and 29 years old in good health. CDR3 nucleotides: TGTGCCAGCACAATAGAGAATACGCAGTATTTT. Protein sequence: CASTIENTQYF.